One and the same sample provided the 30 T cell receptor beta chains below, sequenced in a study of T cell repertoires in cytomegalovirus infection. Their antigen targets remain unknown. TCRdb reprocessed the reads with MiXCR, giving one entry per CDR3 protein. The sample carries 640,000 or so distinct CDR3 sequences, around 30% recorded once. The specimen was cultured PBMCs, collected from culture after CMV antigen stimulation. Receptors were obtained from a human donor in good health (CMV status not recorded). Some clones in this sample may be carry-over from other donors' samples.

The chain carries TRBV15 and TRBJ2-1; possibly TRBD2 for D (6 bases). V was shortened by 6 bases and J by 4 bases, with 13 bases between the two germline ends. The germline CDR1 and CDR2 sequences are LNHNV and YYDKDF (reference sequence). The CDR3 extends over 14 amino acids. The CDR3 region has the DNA TGTGCCACCAGTCGTCCGGGAGTATACAATGAGCAGTTCTTC. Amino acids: CATSRPGVYNEQFF. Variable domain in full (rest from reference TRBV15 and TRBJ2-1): DAMVIQNPRYQVTQFGKPVTLSCSQTLNHNVMYWYQQKSSQAPKLLFHYYDKDFNNEADTPDNFQSRRPNTSFCFLDIRSPGLGDTAMYLCATSRPGVYNEQFFGPGTRLTVL.

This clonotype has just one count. The CDR3 protein is CASSYWGPEQNYGYTF. The CDR3 DNA reads TGTGCCAGCAGTTACTGGGGGCCGGAGCAGAACTATGGCTACACCTTC. This rearrangement joins TRBV6-2 or TRBV6-3 to TRBJ1-2, with a tentative D call TRBD1 (6 bases). Germline V gene data show CDR1 as MNHEY and CDR2 as SVGEGT. Trimming stripped 1 base from V and 2 bases from J, with 14 bases between. This CDR3 is 16 amino acids long.

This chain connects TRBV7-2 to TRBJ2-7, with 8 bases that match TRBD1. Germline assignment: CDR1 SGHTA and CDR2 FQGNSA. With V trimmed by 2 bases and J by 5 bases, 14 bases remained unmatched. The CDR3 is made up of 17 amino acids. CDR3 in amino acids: CASSLPFLGQGGHEQYF. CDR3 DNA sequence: TGTGCCAGCAGCTTACCTTTCCTCGGACAGGGTGGCCACGAGCAGTACTTC.

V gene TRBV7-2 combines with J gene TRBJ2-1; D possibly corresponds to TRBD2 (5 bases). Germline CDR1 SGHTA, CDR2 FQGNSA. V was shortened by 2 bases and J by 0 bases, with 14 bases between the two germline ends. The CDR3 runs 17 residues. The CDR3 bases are TGTGCCAGCAGCTTATCCTCTCGGGGTAGCTCCTACAATGAGCAGTTCTTC. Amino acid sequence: CASSLSSRGSSYNEQFF. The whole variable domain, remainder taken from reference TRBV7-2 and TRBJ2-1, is GAGVSQSPSNKVTEKGKDVELRCDPISGHTALYWYRQSLGQGLEFLIYFQGNSAPDKSGLPSDRFSAERTGGSVSTLTIQRTQQEDSAVYLCASSLSSRGSSYNEQFFGPGTRLTVL.

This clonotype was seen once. The CDR3 is CASTKTGEETQYF. DNA for the CDR3: TGTGCCAGCACCAAAACAGGGGAGGAGACCCAGTACTTC. This sequence joins TRBV12-3 or TRBV12-4 and TRBJ2-5; the match to TRBD1 covers 7 bases. Trimming cost V 7 bases and J 5 bases; bases outside gene matches: 7. The CDR3 is 13 residues long.

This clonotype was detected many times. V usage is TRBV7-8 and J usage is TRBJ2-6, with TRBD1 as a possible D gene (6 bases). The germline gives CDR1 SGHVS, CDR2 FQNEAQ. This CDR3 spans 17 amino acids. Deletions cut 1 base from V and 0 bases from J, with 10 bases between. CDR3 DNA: TGTGCCAGCAGCTTAGGAGGACAGAGCTCTGGGGCCAACGTCCTGACTTTC. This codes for CASSLGGQSSGANVLTF. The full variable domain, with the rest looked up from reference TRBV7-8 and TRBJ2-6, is GAGVSQSPRYKVAKRGQDVALRCDPISGHVSLFWYQQALGQGPEFLTYFQNEAQLDKSGLPSDRFFAERPEGSVSTLKIQRTQQEDSAVYLCASSLGGQSSGANVLTFGAGSRLTVL.

In nucleotides, the CDR3 is TGTGCCATCAGCGAACGGGGGACTACTGAGCAGTTCTTC. Its translation: CAISERGTTEQFF. This chain links TRBV10-3 with TRBJ2-1, with 7 bases lining up with TRBD2. CDR1 and CDR2 from the germline V gene are ENHRY and SYGVKD. After removal of 6 bases from V and 9 bases from J, the junction contained 8 bases not matched to a gene. The CDR3 consists of 13 residues.

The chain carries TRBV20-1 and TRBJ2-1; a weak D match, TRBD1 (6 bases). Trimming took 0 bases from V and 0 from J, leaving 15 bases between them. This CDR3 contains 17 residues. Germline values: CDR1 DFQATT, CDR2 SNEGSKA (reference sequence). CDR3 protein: CSARDAGTTYSYNEQFF. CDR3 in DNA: TGCAGTGCTAGAGATGCCGGGACAACCTACTCCTACAATGAGCAGTTCTTC.

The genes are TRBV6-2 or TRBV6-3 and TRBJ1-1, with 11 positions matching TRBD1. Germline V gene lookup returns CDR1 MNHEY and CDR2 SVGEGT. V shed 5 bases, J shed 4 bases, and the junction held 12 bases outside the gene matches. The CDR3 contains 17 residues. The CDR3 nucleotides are TGTGCCAGCAGTCGATCGTACGGACAGGGGGCGGCCACTGAAGCTTTCTTT. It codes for CASSRSYGQGAATEAFF.

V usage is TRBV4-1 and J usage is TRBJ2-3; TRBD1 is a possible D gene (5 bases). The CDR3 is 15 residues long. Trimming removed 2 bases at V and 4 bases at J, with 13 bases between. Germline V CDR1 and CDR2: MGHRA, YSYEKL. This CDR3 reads CASSQIPGIPDTQYF. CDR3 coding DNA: TGCGCCAGCAGCCAAATTCCAGGGATCCCAGATACGCAGTATTTT.

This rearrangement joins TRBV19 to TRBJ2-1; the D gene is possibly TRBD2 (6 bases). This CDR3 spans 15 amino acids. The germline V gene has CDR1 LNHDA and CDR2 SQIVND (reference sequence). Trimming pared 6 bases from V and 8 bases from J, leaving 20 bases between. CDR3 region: CASSPRGGPWDEQFF. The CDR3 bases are TGTGCCAGTAGCCCACGCGGAGGGCCATGGGATGAGCAGTTCTTC. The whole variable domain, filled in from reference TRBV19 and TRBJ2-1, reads DGGITQSPKYLFRKEGQNVTLSCEQNLNHDAMYWYRQDPGQGLRLIYYSQIVNDFQKGDIAEGYSVSREKKESFPLTVTSAQKNPTAFYLCASSPRGGPWDEQFFGPGTRLTVL.

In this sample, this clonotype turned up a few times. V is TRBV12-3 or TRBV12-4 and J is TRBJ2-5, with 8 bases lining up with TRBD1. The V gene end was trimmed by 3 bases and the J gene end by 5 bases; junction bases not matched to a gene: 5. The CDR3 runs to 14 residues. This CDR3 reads CASSFKDRDETQYF. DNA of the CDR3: TGTGCCAGCAGTTTCAAGGACAGGGACGAGACCCAGTACTTC.

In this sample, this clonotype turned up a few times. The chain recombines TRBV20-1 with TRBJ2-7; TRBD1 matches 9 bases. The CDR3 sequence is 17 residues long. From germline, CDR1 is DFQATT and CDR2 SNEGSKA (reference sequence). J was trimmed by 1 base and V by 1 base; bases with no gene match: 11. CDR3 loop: CSARGWVGGQGSYEQYF. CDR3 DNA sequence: TGCAGTGCTAGAGGGTGGGTCGGGGGACAGGGTTCCTACGAGCAGTACTTC.

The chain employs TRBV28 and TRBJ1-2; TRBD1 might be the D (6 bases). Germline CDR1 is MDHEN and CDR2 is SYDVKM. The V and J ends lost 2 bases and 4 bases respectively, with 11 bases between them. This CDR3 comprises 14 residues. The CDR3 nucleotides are TGTGCCAGCAGTTTAAGGGGGTTAACCTATGGCTACACCTTC. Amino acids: CASSLRGLTYGYTF.

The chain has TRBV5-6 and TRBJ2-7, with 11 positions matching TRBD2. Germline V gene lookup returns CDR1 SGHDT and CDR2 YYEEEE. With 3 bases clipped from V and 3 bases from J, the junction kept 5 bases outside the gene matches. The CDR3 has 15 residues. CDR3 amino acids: CASSSPGLADYEQYF. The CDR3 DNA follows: TGTGCCAGCAGCTCTCCGGGACTAGCGGACTACGAGCAGTACTTC.

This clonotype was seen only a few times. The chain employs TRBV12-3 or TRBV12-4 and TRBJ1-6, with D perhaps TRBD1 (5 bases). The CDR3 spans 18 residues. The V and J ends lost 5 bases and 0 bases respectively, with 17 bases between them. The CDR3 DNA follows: TGTGCCAGCAGTCAGGGTTCCGGACCGAGCTCCTATAATTCACCCCTCCACTTT. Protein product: CASSQGSGPSSYNSPLHF.

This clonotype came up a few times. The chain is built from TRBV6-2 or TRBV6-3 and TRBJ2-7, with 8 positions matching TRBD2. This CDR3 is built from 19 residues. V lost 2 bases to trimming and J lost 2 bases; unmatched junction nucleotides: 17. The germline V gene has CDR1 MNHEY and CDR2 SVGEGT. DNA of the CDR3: TGTGCCAGCAGTTACCGAATAGGTAGCGGGGACGTCGAGGCCTACGAGCAGTACTTC. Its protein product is CASSYRIGSGDVEAYEQYF.

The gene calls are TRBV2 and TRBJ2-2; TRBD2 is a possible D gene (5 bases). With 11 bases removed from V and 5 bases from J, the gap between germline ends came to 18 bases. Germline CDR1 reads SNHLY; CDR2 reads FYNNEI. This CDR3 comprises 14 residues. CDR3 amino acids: CAGIGYRGTGELFF. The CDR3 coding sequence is TGTGCCGGGATTGGTTACCGAGGGACCGGGGAGCTGTTTTTT. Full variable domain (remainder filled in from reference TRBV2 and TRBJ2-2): EPEVTQTPSHQVTQMGQEVILRCVPISNHLYFYWYRQILGQKVEFLVSFYNNEISEKSEIFDDQFSVERPDGSNFTLKIRSTKLEDSAMYFCAGIGYRGTGELFFGEGSRLTVL.

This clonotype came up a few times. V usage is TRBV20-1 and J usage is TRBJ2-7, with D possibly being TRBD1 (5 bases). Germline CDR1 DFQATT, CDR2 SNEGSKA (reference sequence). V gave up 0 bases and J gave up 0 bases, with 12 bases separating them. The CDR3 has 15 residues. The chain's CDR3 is CSARDQGALSYEQYF. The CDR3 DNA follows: TGCAGTGCTAGAGATCAAGGGGCCCTCTCCTACGAGCAGTACTTC.

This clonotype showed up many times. CDR3 protein: CASSPRTGDNEQFF. CDR3 nucleotide sequence: TGTGCCAGCAGCCCTCGGACAGGGGACAATGAGCAGTTCTTC. The chain couples TRBV18 to TRBJ2-1; 9 bases map to TRBD1. V shed 8 bases, J shed 5 bases, and the junction held 7 bases outside the gene matches. This CDR3 has 14 residues. The germline V gene encodes CDR1 KGHSH and CDR2 LQKENI.

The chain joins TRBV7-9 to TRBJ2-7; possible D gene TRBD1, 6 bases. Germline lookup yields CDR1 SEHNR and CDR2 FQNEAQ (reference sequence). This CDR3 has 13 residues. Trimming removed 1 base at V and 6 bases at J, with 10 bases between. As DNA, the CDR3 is TGTGCCAGCAGCTTAGGTGGGGGCCGCGAGCAGTACTTC. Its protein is CASSLGGGREQYF.

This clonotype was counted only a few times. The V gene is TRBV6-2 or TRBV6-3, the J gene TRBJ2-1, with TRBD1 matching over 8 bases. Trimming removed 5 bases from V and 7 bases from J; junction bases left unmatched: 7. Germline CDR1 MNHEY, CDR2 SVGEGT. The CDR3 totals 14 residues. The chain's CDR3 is CASSDRQGPNEQFF. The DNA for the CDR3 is TGTGCCAGCAGTGATCGACAGGGGCCGAATGAGCAGTTCTTC.

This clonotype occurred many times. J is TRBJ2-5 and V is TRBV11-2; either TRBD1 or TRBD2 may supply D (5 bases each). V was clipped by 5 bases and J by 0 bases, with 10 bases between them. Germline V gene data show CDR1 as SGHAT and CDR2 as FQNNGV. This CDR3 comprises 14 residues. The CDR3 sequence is CASSPGPYQETQYF. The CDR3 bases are TGTGCCAGCAGCCCGGGGCCGTACCAAGAGACCCAGTACTTC.

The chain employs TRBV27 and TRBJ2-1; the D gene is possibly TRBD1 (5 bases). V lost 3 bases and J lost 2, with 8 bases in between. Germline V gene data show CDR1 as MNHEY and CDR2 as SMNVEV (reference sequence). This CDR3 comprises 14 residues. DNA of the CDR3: TGTGCCAGCAGTTTCGGACAAACCTACAATGAGCAGTTCTTC. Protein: CASSFGQTYNEQFF.

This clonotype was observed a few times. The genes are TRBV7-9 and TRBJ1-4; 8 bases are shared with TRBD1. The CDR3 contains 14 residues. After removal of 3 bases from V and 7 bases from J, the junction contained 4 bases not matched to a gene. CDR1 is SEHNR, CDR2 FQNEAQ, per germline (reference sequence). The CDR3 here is CASSLDRETEKLFF. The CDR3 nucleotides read TGTGCCAGCAGCTTGGACAGGGAGACTGAAAAACTGTTTTTT.

The CDR3 sequence is CASAFGRLYEQYF. The CDR3 DNA reads TGTGCCAGCGCTTTCGGTCGGCTCTACGAGCAGTACTTC. V usage is TRBV6-1 and J usage is TRBJ2-7, with D unresolved. The CDR3 has 13 amino acids. Per the germline V gene, CDR1 is MNHNS and CDR2 is SASEGT. The V end was cut by 8 bases, the J end by 3 bases, with 14 bases between.

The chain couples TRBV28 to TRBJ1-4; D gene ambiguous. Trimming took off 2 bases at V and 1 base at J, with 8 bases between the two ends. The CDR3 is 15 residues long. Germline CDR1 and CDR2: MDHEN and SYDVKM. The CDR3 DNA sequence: TGTGCCAGCAGTTTAGGTTGGAGAACTAATGAAAAACTGTTTTTT. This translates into CASSLGWRTNEKLFF.

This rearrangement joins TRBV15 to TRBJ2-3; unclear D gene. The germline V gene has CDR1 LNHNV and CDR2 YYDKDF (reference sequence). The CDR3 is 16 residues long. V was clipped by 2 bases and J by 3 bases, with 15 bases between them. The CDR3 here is CATSRRQDPRTDTQYF. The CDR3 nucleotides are TGTGCCACCAGCAGACGTCAGGACCCTCGGACAGATACGCAGTATTTT.

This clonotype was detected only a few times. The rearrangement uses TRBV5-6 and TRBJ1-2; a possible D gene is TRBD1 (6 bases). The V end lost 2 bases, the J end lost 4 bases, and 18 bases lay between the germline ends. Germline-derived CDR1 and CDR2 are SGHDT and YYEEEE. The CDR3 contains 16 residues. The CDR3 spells CASSFYYRVILYGYTF. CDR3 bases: TGTGCCAGCAGCTTTTATTACAGGGTGATTCTCTATGGCTACACCTTC. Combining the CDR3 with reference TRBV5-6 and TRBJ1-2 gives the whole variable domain DAGVTQSPTHLIKTRGQQVTLRCSPKSGHDTVSWYQQALGQGPQFIFQYYEEEERQRGNFPDRFSGHQFPNYSSELNVNALLLGDSALYLCASSFYYRVILYGYTFGSGTRLTVV.

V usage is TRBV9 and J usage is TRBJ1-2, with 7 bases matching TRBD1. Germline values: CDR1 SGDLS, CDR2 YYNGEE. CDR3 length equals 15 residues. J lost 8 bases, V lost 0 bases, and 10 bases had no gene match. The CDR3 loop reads CASSVGSQGERGYTF. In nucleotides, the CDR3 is TGTGCCAGCAGCGTAGGGAGTCAGGGGGAGAGAGGCTACACCTTC.